This TCR beta chain was identified during a study of T-cell reconstitution after alpha-beta-depleted transplantation in children. A remark on this clonotype: Its cognate antigen is unknown.

Per germline, CDR1 KGHSH and CDR2 LQKENI. Trimming stripped 5 bases from V and 4 bases from J, with 13 bases between. This CDR3 has 14 residues. General study findings and limits: Diversity of TCRbeta at day 60 was high in some patients, arising from surviving recipient T cells and thymic progenitors. A year had passed since transplant, and T-cell counts and diversity by then came mostly from newly produced T cells. About two months after transplant, alpha-beta T cells reportedly came from several hundred expanded graft clones.

Preparation of the TCRbeta library used unique molecular identifiers. From the PCR reads, TCRdb called clonotypes with MiXCR, one entry per CDR3 protein. The top ten clones hold 6.3% of a sample with 200,000 to 250,000 distinct CDR3 sequences, around 7.5% of them seen once. This sequence joins TRBV18 and TRBJ2-3; D may correspond to TRBD1 or TRBD2 (5 bases each). This receptor was obtained from a male patient between 5 and 17 years old who had a stem cell transplant for acute lymphoblastic leukemia, so the T cells may come from the graft donor. This specimen consisted of PBMCs, mostly from graft donor cells, obtained 180 days after TCRalphabeta/CD19-depleted stem cell transplant. The CDR3 DNA sequence: TGTGCCAGCTCAATGGGACCCTGCGCAGATACGCAGTATTTT. This encodes CASSMGPCADTQYF.